The 28 T cell receptor beta chains listed next were all sequenced from one sample in a study of shared clonotypes between healthy human individuals. Profiled with immunoSEQ multiplex PCR; TCRdb holds only in-frame clones, not every one. The sample has about 2.3 million clones, just under 95% seen once; the top ten hold approximately 0.41%. Sequencing was carried out using naive CD4+ T cells from PBMCs. The sample's subset: CD45RA+ positively selected. The receptors shown here come from a man aged 18-30 years in good health. Some clones in this sample may be carry-over from other donors' samples.

The V gene is TRBV28, the J gene TRBJ2-7; the D gene is possibly TRBD2 (6 bases). Trimming removed 3 bases from V and 1 base from J, with 13 bases in between. The CDR3 is made up of 15 amino acids. Germline assignment: CDR1 MDHEN and CDR2 SYDVKM. The chain's CDR3 is CASSLASSVSYEQYF. Here the CDR3 DNA reads TGTGCCAGCAGTTTGGCTTCTAGCGTATCCTACGAGCAGTACTTC. The full variable domain, completed using reference TRBV28 and TRBJ2-7, is DVKVTQSSRYLVKRTGEKVFLECVQDMDHENMFWYRQDPGLGLRLIYFSYDVKMKEKGDIPEGYSVSREKKERFSLILESASTNQTSMYLCASSLASSVSYEQYFGPGTRLTVT.

In the case of this clone: Other DNA sequences of this sample code for an identical CDR3. The chain carries TRBV5-1 and TRBJ2-5, with unresolved D. CDR1 is SGHRS and CDR2 is YFSETQ in the germline V gene. V shed 4 bases and J shed 4 bases, with 11 bases lying between them. CDR3 length: 13 amino acids. CDR3 bases: TGCGCCAGCAGCCTGGCCCCAGTAGAGACCCAGTACTTC. Residues: CASSLAPVETQYF. The variable domain in full, with the rest retrieved from reference TRBV5-1 and TRBJ2-5, is KAGVTQTPRYLIKTRGQQVTLSCSPISGHRSVSWYQQTPGQGLQFLFEYFSETQRNKGNFPGRFSGRQFSNSRSEMNVSTLELGDSALYLCASSLAPVETQYFGPGTRLLVL.

The V call is TRBV20-1, the J call TRBJ1-1; D is undetermined. Germline assignment: CDR1 DFQATT and CDR2 SNEGSKA (reference sequence). CDR3 size: 11 residues. Trimming shortened V by 7 bases and J by 0 bases, and 6 bases separated the two germline ends. CDR3 loop: CSVTMNTEAFF. DNA for the CDR3: TGCAGTGTCACCATGAACACTGAAGCTTTCTTT.

Here the CDR3 reads CATLAGTLHEQYF. The CDR3 region has the DNA TGTGCCACTTTAGCGGGAACCCTCCACGAGCAGTACTTC. This rearrangement joins TRBV28 to TRBJ2-7; 8 bases fit TRBD2. The CDR3 extends over 13 amino acids. V gave up 10 bases and J gave up 5 bases; unmatched junction bases: 10. Germline CDR1 and CDR2: MDHEN and SYDVKM.

V gene TRBV10-1 combines with J gene TRBJ2-3, with D perhaps matching TRBD2 (5 bases). Trimming left V 3 bases short and J 3 bases short, with 10 bases between. Germline-derived CDR1 and CDR2 are WNHNN and SYGVQD (reference sequence). The CDR3 is made up of 14 amino acids. CDR3 DNA sequence: TGCGCCAGCAGTGATCTAGCTAGTACAGATACGCAGTATTTT. It encodes CASSDLASTDTQYF.

V is TRBV28 and J is TRBJ2-1; D is possibly TRBD2 (5 bases). The germline V gene has CDR1 MDHEN and CDR2 SYDVKM. The CDR3 length is 13 residues. With 6 bases removed from V and 2 bases from J, the gap between germline ends came to 8 bases. The CDR3 loop reads CASREATYNEQFF. In nucleotides, the CDR3 is TGTGCCAGCAGGGAGGCCACCTACAATGAGCAGTTCTTC.

The rearrangement links TRBV4-3 to TRBJ1-2; D is unclear. Per germline, CDR1 LGHNA and CDR2 YSLEER. The CDR3 consists of 16 residues. V was clipped by 0 bases and J by 0 bases, with 11 bases between them. The CDR3 DNA is TGCGCCAGCAGCCAAGAGTATTTGTGGTCTAACTATGGCTACACCTTC. It is translated as CASSQEYLWSNYGYTF.

The genes are TRBV28 and TRBJ2-1; 12 bases fit TRBD2. Germline assignment: CDR1 MDHEN and CDR2 SYDVKM. Trimming cost V 4 bases and J 5 bases; bases outside gene matches: 6. The CDR3 is made up of 16 amino acids. CDR3: CASSSWTSGKNNEQFF. In nucleotides, the CDR3 is TGTGCCAGCAGTTCTTGGACTAGCGGGAAAAACAATGAGCAGTTCTTC.

The chain employs TRBV7-9 and TRBJ2-2; 8 positions match TRBD2. J was trimmed by 5 bases and V by 1 base; bases with no gene match: 9. The CDR3 consists of 17 residues. Germline-derived CDR1 and CDR2 are SEHNR and FQNEAQ (reference sequence). The CDR3 sequence is CASSLVFGTRRTGELFF. The CDR3 DNA reads as TGTGCCAGCAGCTTAGTCTTCGGGACTAGAAGGACCGGGGAGCTGTTTTTT.

The gene calls are TRBV7-9 and TRBJ1-5; no reliable D call. Germline V gene lookup returns CDR1 SEHNR and CDR2 FQNEAQ (reference sequence). This CDR3 contains 15 residues. V dropped 2 bases and J dropped 3 bases, with 11 bases sitting between them. CDR3 sequence reads: CASSLWAGNNQPQHF. The CDR3 DNA sequence: TGTGCCAGCAGCTTATGGGCAGGCAACAATCAGCCCCAGCATTTT. Supplemented by reference TRBV7-9 and TRBJ1-5, the full variable domain reads DTGVSQNPRHKITKRGQNVTFRCDPISEHNRLYWYRQTLGQGPEFLTYFQNEAQLEKSRLLSDRFSAERPKGSFSTLEIQRTEQGDSAMYLCASSLWAGNNQPQHFGDGTRLSIL.

This clone has just one count. The chain uses TRBV4-1 and TRBJ2-2; 8 positions match TRBD2. The V gene's germline CDR1 is MGHRA and CDR2 YSYEKL. Trimming at V came to 0 bases and at J to 4 bases, leaving 10 bases not matched to a gene. This CDR3 spans 18 amino acids. The CDR3 DNA reads TGCGCCAGCAGCCAAGAAAGGGGGGGACTAGGGTTCACCGGGGAGCTGTTTTTT. Its translation: CASSQERGGLGFTGELFF.

This clone showed up just once. This CDR3 is CASSLAPLAGVGETQYF. The CDR3 DNA follows: TGCGCCAGCAGCTTGGCCCCTCTAGCGGGAGTCGGCGAGACCCAGTACTTC. V gene TRBV5-1 combines with J gene TRBJ2-5; 10 bases are shared with TRBD2. Germline CDR1 and CDR2: SGHRS and YFSETQ. CDR3 length: 17 residues. The V gene end was trimmed by 0 bases and the J gene end by 5 bases; junction bases not matched to a gene: 10.

The chain has TRBV6-5 and TRBJ1-6, with 9 bases matching TRBD1. Germline CDR1 MNHEY, CDR2 SVGAGI. There are 13 residues in the CDR3. Germline trimming cut 8 bases from V and 10 bases from J; bases unmatched to any gene: 6. CDR3 sequence (DNA): TGTGCCAGCGGGACAGGGCGGGGGTCACCCCTCCACTTT. Translated: CASGTGRGSPLHF.

This rearrangement joins TRBV19 to TRBJ1-2; possible D gene TRBD1, 6 bases. The CDR3 runs to 12 residues. The germline V and J ends were trimmed by 7 bases and 4 bases, with 10 bases remaining between them. Germline V gives CDR1 LNHDA, CDR2 SQIVND (reference sequence). CDR3 sequence reads: CASTRTAYGYTF. The CDR3 DNA follows: TGTGCCAGTACTCGGACAGCCTATGGCTACACCTTC.

The chain employs TRBV5-1 and TRBJ2-7, with 10 bases fitting TRBD2. The CDR3 loop spans 14 amino acids. The V and J ends lost 7 bases and 3 bases, in that order; junction bases with no gene match: 7. From germline, CDR1 is SGHRS and CDR2 YFSETQ. The CDR3 region is CASRLAGGYYEQYF. As DNA, the CDR3 is TGCGCCAGCCGGTTAGCGGGAGGCTACTACGAGCAGTACTTC.

This clone has more than one count but fewer than ten. This chain uses TRBV10-3 with TRBJ1-1; weak D call: TRBD1 (6 bases). Germline V gene sequence: CDR1 ENHRY, CDR2 SYGVKD. V shed 1 base and J shed 5 bases, with 11 bases lying between them. The CDR3 totals 14 residues. CDR3 region: CAISELQGRTEAFF. The CDR3 region has the DNA TGTGCCATCAGTGAGTTGCAGGGGAGGACTGAAGCTTTCTTT.

This chain joins TRBV29-1 and TRBJ1-5, with 12 nucleotides matching TRBD1. V lost 6 bases and J lost 2; bases outside the gene matches: 5. The CDR3 is 15 residues long. CDR1 and CDR2 (germline): SQVTM, ANQGSEA. The DNA for the CDR3 is TGCAGCGTAGGGACAGGGGGCGCAGGCAATCAGCCCCAGCATTTT. Its translation: CSVGTGGAGNQPQHF.

The chain recombines TRBV30 with TRBJ2-2; TRBD2 matches 9 bases. The junction had 12 bases not matched to a gene; V was cut back by 4 bases and J by 6 bases. CDR1 GTSNPN and CDR2 SVGIG come from the germline V gene (reference sequence). The CDR3 consists of 16 residues. In DNA form, the CDR3 reads TGTGCCTGGACGGTTGATTGGGCGGGAGGGGCCGGGGAGCTGTTTTTT. Translating gives CAWTVDWAGGAGELFF.

V is TRBV6-5 and J is TRBJ2-2; 9 bases fit TRBD1. CDR1 and CDR2 from the germline V gene are MNHEY and SVGAGI. This CDR3 has 14 amino acids. J was trimmed by 6 bases and V by 6 bases; bases with no gene match: 5. The CDR3 spells CASSLWTGAGELFF. CDR3 sequence (DNA): TGTGCCAGCAGCCTCTGGACAGGGGCCGGGGAGCTGTTTTTT.

The V gene is TRBV6-5, the J gene TRBJ2-7; 9 bases align to TRBD1. The CDR3 has 15 amino acids. V lost 2 bases, J lost 6 bases, and 8 bases stayed unmatched. Germline loops: CDR1 MNHEY, CDR2 SVGAGI. The CDR3 here is CASSYRGQGHSEQYF. The CDR3 nucleotides are TGTGCCAGCAGTTACCGGGGACAGGGACATAGCGAGCAGTACTTC.

The V gene is TRBV28, the J gene TRBJ2-7; D is perhaps TRBD1 or TRBD2 (5 bases each). The germline V gene encodes CDR1 MDHEN and CDR2 SYDVKM. The V and J ends lost 5 bases and 6 bases respectively, with 14 bases between them. CDR3 size: 13 residues. The CDR3: CASSRPGSGEQYF. As DNA, the CDR3 is TGTGCCAGCAGTCGTCCAGGGAGTGGCGAGCAGTACTTC.

In DNA, the CDR3 is TGTGCCAGCAACCCTCCGGGACTAGGGCGAGGCGAGCAGTACTTC. Its protein product is CASNPPGLGRGEQYF. The rearrangement links TRBV28 to TRBJ2-7, with TRBD2 identical over 8 bases. The germline gives CDR1 MDHEN, CDR2 SYDVKM. The CDR3 is 15 amino acids. V dropped 7 bases and J dropped 6; count of bases not matched to a gene: 14.

V gene TRBV21-1 combines with J gene TRBJ2-3; the table's D call TRBD1 went unverified against the DNA. TRBV21-1 is a listed pseudogene. This CDR3 is 17 amino acids long. The DNA of the CDR3 is TGTGCCAGCAGCATTAAGACAGGGACCTTCTCGACAGATACGCAGTATTTT. It encodes CASSIKTGTFSTDTQYF.

The V call is TRBV7-8, the J call TRBJ2-3; 11 nucleotides agree with TRBD2. Germline CDR1 and CDR2: SGHVS and FQNEAQ. Trimming cost V 2 bases and J 5 bases; bases outside gene matches: 6. The CDR3 contains 16 residues. CDR3 nucleotides: TGTGCCAGCAGCTTAAGGACTAGCGGGTTCTTAGATACGCAGTATTTT. Translating it yields CASSLRTSGFLDTQYF.

The CDR3 loop is CASSTFRDRRYEQYF. CDR3 nucleotides: TGTGCCAGCAGCACCTTCCGGGACAGAAGATACGAGCAGTACTTC. The chain employs TRBV5-8 and TRBJ2-7, with TRBD1 identical over 7 bases. V trimming: 4 bases; J trimming: 4 bases; junction bases outside the gene matches: 11. In germline, CDR1 is SGHTS, CDR2 YDEGEE. CDR3 length: 15 residues.

This chain uses TRBV9 with TRBJ2-1; 8 nucleotides align to TRBD1. Trimming took 1 base from V and 8 from J; bases not matched to a gene: 11. CDR1 is SGDLS, CDR2 YYNGEE, per germline. CDR3 length: 16 amino acids. The DNA of the CDR3 is TGTGCCAGCAGCGTAAGGGGGCAGGGGGCCAAGGATGAGCAGTTCTTC. Protein: CASSVRGQGAKDEQFF.

This chain links TRBV6-1 with TRBJ2-6; the D gene is possibly TRBD1 (5 bases). The V end lost 5 bases, the J end lost 13 bases, and 18 bases lay between the germline ends. The germline V gene has CDR1 MNHNS and CDR2 SASEGT. This CDR3 is built from 14 residues. The CDR3 region is CASSYSPRTHVLTF. As DNA, the CDR3 is TGTGCCAGCAGTTATAGCCCCCGGACACATGTCCTGACTTTC.

V is TRBV5-4 and J is TRBJ2-1; 10 positions match TRBD1. This CDR3 has 15 amino acids. The germline V gene encodes CDR1 SGHNT and CDR2 YYREEE (reference sequence). Trimming cost V 4 bases and J 4 bases; bases outside gene matches: 5. The CDR3 DNA sequence: TGTGCCAGCAGCCCCGGGACAGGGGATTACAATGAGCAGTTCTTC. It specifies CASSPGTGDYNEQFF.